This T cell receptor beta chain was documented in a study of human T cells and chemical hapten exposure. Study background: There were weekly diphenylcyclopropenone doses to the scalp for patients throughout the roughly 23-week study.

Individual cDNA molecules each carried unique molecular identifiers attached by the library. TCRdb used MiXCR to reprocess the RACE reads, holding one entry per CDR3 protein. The sample comprises tens of thousands of distinct CDR3 sequences, 9% to 9.5% of which are singletons, and about an eighth rests with the top ten. The study's findings and limits: Each of the donors had alopecia, so their immune responses may not resemble those of healthy people.

This clonotype was detected ten times or more. Its target is unknown. This CDR3 comprises 13 residues. V dropped 2 bases and J dropped 7 bases, with 9 bases sitting between them. The germline CDR1 and CDR2 sequences are LNHDA and SQIVND (reference sequence). As to time point: patch test 1, 2 weeks after DPC sensitization. Treatment meaning: therapeutic diphenylcyclopropenone sensitization with weekly scalp DPC. Those who donated were patients with alopecia, 18 to 70 years of age, and suitable for DPC. The receptor was isolated from a woman aged 40 to 55 with alopecia areata. Some clones in this sample may be carry-over from other donors' samples. This sample comprised whole blood, obtained in connection with sensitization to the hapten diphenylcyclopropenone (DPC). The chain carries TRBV19 and TRBJ2-1; D ambiguous. In nucleotides, the CDR3 is TGTGCCAGTAGTATACAAACCCGGAATGAGCAGTTCTTC. This sequence encodes CASSIQTRNEQFF. Looking up the rest from reference TRBV19 and TRBJ2-1 gives the full variable domain: DGGITQSPKYLFRKEGQNVTLSCEQNLNHDAMYWYRQDPGQGLRLIYYSQIVNDFQKGDIAEGYSVSREKKESFPLTVTSAQKNPTAFYLCASSIQTRNEQFFGPGTRLTVL.